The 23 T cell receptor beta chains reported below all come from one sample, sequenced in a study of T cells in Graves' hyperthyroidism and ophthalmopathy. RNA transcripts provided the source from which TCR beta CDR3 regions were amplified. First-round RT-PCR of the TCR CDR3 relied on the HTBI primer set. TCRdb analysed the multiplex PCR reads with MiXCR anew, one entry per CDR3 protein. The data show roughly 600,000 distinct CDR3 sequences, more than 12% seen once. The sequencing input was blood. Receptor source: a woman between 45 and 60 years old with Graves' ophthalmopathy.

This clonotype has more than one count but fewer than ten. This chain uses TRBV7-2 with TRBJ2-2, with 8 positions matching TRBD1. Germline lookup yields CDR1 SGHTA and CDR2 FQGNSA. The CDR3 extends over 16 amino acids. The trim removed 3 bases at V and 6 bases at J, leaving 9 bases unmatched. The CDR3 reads CASSFRTGRGSGELFF. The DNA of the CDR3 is TGTGCCAGCAGCTTCCGGACAGGGCGAGGTTCCGGGGAGCTGTTTTTT.

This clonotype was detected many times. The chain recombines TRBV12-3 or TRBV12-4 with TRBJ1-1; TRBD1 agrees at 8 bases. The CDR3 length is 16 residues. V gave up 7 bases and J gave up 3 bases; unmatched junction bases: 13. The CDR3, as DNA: TGTGCCAGCAATCTCCGGACAGGGTATGCGCACACTGAAGCTTTCTTT. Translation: CASNLRTGYAHTEAFF.

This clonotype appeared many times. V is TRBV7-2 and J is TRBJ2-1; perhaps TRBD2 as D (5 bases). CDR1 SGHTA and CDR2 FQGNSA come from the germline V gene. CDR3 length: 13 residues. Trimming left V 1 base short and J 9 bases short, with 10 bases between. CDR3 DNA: TGTGCCAGCAGCTTAGAACTAGACACTGAGCAGTTCTTC. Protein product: CASSLELDTEQFF. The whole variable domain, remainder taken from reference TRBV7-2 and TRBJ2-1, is GAGVSQSPSNKVTEKGKDVELRCDPISGHTALYWYRQSLGQGLEFLIYFQGNSAPDKSGLPSDRFSAERTGGSVSTLTIQRTQQEDSAVYLCASSLELDTEQFFGPGTRLTVL.

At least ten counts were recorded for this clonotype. In nucleotides, the CDR3 is TGTGCCAGCAGACTAGCGGGAGCGGTAGATACGCAGTATTTT. Amino acids: CASRLAGAVDTQYF. The V gene is TRBV6-1, the J gene TRBJ2-3; 11 nucleotides agree with TRBD2. Germline CDR1 MNHNS, CDR2 SASEGT. The CDR3 totals 14 residues. Trimming cost V 6 bases and J 5 bases; bases outside gene matches: 4.

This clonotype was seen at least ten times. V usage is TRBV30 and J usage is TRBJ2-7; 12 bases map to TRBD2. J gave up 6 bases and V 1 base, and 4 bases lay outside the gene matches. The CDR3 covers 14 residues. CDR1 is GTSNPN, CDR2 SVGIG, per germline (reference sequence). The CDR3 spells CAWSGLAGGGEQYF. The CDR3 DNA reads TGTGCCTGGAGTGGGCTAGCGGGAGGGGGCGAGCAGTACTTC.

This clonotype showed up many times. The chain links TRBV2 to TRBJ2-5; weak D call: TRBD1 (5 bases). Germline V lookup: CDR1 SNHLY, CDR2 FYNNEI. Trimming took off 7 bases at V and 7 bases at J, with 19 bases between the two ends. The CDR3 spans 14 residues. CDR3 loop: CASTNEWGYVTQYF. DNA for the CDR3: TGTGCCAGCACCAACGAGTGGGGCTATGTGACCCAGTACTTC.

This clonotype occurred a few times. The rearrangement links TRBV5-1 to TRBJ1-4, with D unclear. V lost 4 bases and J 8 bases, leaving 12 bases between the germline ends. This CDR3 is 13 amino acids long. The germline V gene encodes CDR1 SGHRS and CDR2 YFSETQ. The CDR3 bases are TGCGCCAGCAGCGGACCGGAGGAGGAAAAACTGTTTTTT. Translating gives CASSGPEEEKLFF. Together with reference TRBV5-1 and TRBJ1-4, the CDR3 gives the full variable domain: KAGVTQTPRYLIKTRGQQVTLSCSPISGHRSVSWYQQTPGQGLQFLFEYFSETQRNKGNFPGRFSGRQFSNSRSEMNVSTLELGDSALYLCASSGPEEEKLFFGSGTQLSVL.

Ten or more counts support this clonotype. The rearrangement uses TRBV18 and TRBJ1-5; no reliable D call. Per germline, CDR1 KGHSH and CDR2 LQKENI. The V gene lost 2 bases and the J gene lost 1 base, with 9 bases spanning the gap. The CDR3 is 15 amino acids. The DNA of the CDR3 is TGTGCCAGCTCACCAGGAGGTCCGAGCAATCAGCCCCAGCATTTT. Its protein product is CASSPGGPSNQPQHF.

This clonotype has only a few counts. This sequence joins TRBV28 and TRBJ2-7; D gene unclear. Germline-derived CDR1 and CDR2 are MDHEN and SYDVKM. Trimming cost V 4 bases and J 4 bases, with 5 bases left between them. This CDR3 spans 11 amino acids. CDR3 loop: CASSWLYEQYF. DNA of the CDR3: TGTGCCAGCAGTTGGCTTTACGAGCAGTACTTC.

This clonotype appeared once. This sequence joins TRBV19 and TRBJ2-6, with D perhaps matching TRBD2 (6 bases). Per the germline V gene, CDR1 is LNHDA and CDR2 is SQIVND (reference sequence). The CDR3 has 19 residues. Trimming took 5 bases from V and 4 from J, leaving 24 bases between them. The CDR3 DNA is TGTGCCAGTAGTTGGCGCTTACGGGACTCTAGGTCCGGGGCCAACGTCCTGACTTTC. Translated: CASSWRLRDSRSGANVLTF.

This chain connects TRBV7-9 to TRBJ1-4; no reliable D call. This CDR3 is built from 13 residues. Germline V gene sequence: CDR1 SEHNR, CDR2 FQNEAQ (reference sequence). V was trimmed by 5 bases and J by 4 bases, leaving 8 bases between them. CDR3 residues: CASSRTLNEKLFF. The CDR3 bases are TGTGCCAGCAGCAGGACCCTTAATGAAAAACTGTTTTTT.

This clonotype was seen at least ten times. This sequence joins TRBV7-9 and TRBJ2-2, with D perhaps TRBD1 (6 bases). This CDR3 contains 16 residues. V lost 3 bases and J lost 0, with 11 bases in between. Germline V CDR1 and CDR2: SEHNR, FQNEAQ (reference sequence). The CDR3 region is CASSLRRGTNTGELFF. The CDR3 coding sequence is TGTGCCAGCAGCTTGCGTAGGGGGACGAACACCGGGGAGCTGTTTTTT.

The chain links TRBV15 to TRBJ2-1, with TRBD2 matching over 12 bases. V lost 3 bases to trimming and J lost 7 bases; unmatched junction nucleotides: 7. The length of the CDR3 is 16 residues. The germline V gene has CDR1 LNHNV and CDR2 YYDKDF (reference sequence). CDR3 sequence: CATSRGLAGGPNEQFF. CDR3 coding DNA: TGTGCCACCAGCAGGGGCCTAGCGGGAGGGCCGAATGAGCAGTTCTTC.

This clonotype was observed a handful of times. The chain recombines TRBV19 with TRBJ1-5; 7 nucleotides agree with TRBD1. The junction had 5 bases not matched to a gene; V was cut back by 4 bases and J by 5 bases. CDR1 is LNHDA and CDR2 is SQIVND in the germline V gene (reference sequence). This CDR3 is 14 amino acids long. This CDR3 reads CASSTTGRDQPQHF. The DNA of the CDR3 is TGTGCCAGTAGTACGACAGGGAGAGATCAGCCCCAGCATTTT.

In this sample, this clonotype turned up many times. CDR3 loop: CASSSGNSRGYTF. DNA of the CDR3: TGTGCCAGCAGCTCCGGTAACAGCCGGGGCTACACCTTC. The chain recombines TRBV7-8 with TRBJ1-2; D gene unclear. Trimming shortened V by 4 bases and J by 8 bases, and 14 bases separated the two germline ends. Germline V gene sequence: CDR1 SGHVS, CDR2 FQNEAQ. This CDR3 has 13 residues.

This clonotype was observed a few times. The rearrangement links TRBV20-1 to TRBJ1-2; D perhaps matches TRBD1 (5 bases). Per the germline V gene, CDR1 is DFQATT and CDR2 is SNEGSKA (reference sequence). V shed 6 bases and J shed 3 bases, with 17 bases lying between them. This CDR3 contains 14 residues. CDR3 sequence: CSAPSDRSYYGYTF. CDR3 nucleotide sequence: TGCAGTGCCCCCTCCGACAGATCCTACTATGGCTACACCTTC.

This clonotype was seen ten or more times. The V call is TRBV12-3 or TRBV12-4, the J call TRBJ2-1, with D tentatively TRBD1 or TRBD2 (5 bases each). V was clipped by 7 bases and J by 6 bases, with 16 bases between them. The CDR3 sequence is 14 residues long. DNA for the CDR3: TGTGCCAGCACGCAGTCATCCGGGGCCAATGAGCAGTTCTTC. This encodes CASTQSSGANEQFF.

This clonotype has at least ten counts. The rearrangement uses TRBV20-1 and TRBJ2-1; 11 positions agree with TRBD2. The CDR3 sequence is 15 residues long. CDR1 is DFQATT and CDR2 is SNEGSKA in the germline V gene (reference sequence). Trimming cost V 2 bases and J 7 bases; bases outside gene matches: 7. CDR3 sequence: CSARPTTSGRNEQFF. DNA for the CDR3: TGCAGTGCTAGACCTACCACTAGCGGGAGAAATGAGCAGTTCTTC.

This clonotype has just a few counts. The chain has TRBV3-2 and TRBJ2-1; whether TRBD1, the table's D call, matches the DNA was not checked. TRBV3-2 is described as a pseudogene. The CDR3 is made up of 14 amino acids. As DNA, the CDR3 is TGTGCCAGCAGCGCGGACAGGAGGTACAATGAGCAGTTCTTC. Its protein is CASSADRRYNEQFF.

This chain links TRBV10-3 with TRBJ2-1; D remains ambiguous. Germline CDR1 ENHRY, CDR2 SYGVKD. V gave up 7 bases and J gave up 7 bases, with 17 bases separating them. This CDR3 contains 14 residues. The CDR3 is CAITERFAKNEQFF. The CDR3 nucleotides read TGTGCCATCACGGAGCGCTTCGCGAAAAATGAGCAGTTCTTC.

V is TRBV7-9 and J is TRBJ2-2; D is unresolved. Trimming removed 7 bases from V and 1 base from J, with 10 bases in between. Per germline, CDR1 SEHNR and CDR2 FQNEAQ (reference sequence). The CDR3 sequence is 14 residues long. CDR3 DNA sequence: TGTGCCAGCAACTTCACACGGAACACCGGGGAGCTGTTTTTT. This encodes CASNFTRNTGELFF.

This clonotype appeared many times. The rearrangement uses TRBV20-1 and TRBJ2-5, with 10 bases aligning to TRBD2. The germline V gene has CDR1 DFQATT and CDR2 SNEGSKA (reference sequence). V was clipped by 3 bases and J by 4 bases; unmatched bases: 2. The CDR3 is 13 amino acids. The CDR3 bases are TGCAGTGCTAGGCTAGCGGGAGCAGAGACCCAGTACTTC. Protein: CSARLAGAETQYF.

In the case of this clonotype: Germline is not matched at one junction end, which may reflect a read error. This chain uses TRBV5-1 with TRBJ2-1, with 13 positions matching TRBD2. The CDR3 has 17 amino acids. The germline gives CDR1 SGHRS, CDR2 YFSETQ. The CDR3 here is CASSMGLAGSGLDEQFF. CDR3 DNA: TGTGCCAGCAGCATGGGACTAGCGGGATCGGGCTTAGATGAGCAGTTCTTC.